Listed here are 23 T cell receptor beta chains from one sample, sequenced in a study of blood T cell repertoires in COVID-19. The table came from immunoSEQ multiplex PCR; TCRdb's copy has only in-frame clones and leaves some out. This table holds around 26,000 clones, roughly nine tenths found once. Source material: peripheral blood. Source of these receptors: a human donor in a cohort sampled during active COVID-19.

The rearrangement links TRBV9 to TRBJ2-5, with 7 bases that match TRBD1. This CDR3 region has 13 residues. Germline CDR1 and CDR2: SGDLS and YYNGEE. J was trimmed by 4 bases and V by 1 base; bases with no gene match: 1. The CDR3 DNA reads TGTGCCAGCAGCGTACGGGACAGAGAGACCCAGTACTTC. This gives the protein CASSVRDRETQYF.

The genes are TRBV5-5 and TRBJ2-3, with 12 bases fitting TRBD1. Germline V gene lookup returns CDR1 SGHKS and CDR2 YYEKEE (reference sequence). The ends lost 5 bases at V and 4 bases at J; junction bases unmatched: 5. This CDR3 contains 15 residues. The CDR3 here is CASRRDRGRPDTQYF. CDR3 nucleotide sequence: TGTGCCAGCAGGCGGGACAGGGGGCGTCCAGATACGCAGTATTTT.

The CDR3 region is CASSELGGVNTEAFF. The DNA of the CDR3 is TGTGCCAGCAGTGAGTTAGGGGGTGTGAACACTGAAGCTTTCTTT. The chain joins TRBV6-1 to TRBJ1-1; TRBD1 is a possible D gene (6 bases). The CDR3 sequence is 15 residues long. With 3 bases removed from V and 0 bases from J, the gap between germline ends came to 11 bases. Germline V gene data show CDR1 as MNHNS and CDR2 as SASEGT.

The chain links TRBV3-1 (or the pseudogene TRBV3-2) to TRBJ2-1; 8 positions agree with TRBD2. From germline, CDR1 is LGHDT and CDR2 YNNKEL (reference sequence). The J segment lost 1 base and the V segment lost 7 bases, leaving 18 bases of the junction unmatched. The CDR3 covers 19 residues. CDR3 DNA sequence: TGTGCCAGCACCCCATCCCGAAGAAAGCGGGGGTGGTCCTACAATGAGCAGTTCTTC. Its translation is CASTPSRRKRGWSYNEQFF.

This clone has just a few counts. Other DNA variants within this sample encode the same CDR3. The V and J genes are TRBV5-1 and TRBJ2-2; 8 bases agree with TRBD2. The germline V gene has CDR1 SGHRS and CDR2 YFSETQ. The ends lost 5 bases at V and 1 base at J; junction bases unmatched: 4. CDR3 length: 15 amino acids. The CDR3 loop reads CASSLAGGNTGELFF. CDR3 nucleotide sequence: TGCGCCAGCAGTCTCGCGGGGGGGAACACCGGGGAGCTGTTTTTT.

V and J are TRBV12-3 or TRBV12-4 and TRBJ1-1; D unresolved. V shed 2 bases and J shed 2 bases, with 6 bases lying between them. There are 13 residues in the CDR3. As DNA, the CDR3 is TGTGCCAGCAGTTTAAATAAAAACACTGAAGCTTTCTTT. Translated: CASSLNKNTEAFF.

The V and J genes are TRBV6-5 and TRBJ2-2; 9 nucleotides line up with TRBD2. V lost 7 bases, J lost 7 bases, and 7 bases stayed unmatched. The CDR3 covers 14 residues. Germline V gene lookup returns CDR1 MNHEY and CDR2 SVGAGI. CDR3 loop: CASNRRLADGELFF. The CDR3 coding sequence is TGTGCCAGCAATCGGCGACTAGCGGACGGGGAGCTGTTTTTT.

The CDR3 nucleotides are TGTGCCAGCGCCTCGGGGGGCTGGGAGCAGTACTTC. Residues: CASASGGWEQYF. The chain couples TRBV5-5 to TRBJ2-7; possibly TRBD2 for D (7 bases). CDR3 size: 12 residues. The V and J ends lost 7 bases and 7 bases respectively, with 15 bases between them. Looked up from germline, CDR1 is SGHKS and CDR2 is YYEKEE (reference sequence).

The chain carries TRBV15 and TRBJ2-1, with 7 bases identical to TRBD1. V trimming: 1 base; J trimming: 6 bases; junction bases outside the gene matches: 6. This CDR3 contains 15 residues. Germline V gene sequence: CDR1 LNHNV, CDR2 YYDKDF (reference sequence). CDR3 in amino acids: CATSRGGQGVNEQFF. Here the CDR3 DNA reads TGTGCCACCAGCAGAGGTGGGCAGGGGGTCAATGAGCAGTTCTTC.

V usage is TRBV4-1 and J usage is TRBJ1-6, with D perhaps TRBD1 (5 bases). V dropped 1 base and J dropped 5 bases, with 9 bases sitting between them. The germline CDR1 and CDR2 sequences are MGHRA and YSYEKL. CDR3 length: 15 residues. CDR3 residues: CASSQGFRDNSPLHF. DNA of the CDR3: TGCGCCAGCAGCCAAGGGTTCAGGGATAATTCACCCCTCCACTTT.

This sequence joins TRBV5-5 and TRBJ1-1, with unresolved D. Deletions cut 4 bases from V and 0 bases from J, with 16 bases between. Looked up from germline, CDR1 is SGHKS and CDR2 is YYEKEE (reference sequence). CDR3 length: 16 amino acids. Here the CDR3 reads CASSTSYAKMNTEAFF. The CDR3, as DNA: TGTGCCAGCAGCACTTCCTACGCCAAGATGAACACTGAAGCTTTCTTT.

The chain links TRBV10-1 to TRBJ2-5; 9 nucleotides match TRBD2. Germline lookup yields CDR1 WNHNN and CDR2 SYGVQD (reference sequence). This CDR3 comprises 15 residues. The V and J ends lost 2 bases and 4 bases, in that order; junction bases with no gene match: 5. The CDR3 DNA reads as TGCGCCAGCAGTGAGCTTAGCGGGGGTAGAGAGACCCAGTACTTC. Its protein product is CASSELSGGRETQYF.

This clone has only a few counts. This CDR3 reads CASSSSGGDNEQFF. The CDR3 DNA sequence: TGTGCCAGCAGCAGTAGCGGGGGGGACAATGAGCAGTTCTTC. The J gene is TRBJ2-1, the V gene TRBV2, with 11 nucleotides matching TRBD2. The germline V gene has CDR1 SNHLY and CDR2 FYNNEI. The CDR3 is 14 amino acids. V trimming: 6 bases; J trimming: 5 bases; junction bases outside the gene matches: 3. The complete variable domain, with remaining parts taken from reference TRBV2 and TRBJ2-1, reads EPEVTQTPSHQVTQMGQEVILRCVPISNHLYFYWYRQILGQKVEFLVSFYNNEISEKSEIFDDQFSVERPDGSNFTLKIRSTKLEDSAMYFCASSSSGGDNEQFFGPGTRLTVL.

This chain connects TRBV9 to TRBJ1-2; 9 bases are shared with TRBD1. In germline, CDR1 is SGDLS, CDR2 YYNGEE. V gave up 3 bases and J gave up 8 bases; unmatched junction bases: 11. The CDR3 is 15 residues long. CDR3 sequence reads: CASSGRKGQGPGYTF. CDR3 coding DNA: TGTGCCAGCAGCGGACGGAAGGGACAGGGACCCGGCTACACCTTC.

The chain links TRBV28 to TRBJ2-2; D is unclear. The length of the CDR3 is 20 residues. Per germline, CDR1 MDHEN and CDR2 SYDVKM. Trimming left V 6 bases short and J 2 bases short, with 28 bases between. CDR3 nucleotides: TGTGCCAGCAGAGTTGGCTTGCGCCGTGGCCTGGCGGTAAACACCGGGGAGCTGTTTTTT. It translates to CASRVGLRRGLAVNTGELFF.

Here the CDR3 reads CASGKAGAGGDTQYF. The DNA of the CDR3 is TGTGCCAGCGGCAAAGCGGGGGCCGGGGGAGATACGCAGTATTTT. The chain is built from TRBV28 and TRBJ2-3; 8 nucleotides agree with TRBD2. Germline V gene lookup returns CDR1 MDHEN and CDR2 SYDVKM. V dropped 8 bases and J dropped 5; count of bases not matched to a gene: 12. The CDR3 extends over 15 amino acids. Variable domain in full (rest from reference TRBV28 and TRBJ2-3): DVKVTQSSRYLVKRTGEKVFLECVQDMDHENMFWYRQDPGLGLRLIYFSYDVKMKEKGDIPEGYSVSREKKERFSLILESASTNQTSMYLCASGKAGAGGDTQYFGPGTRLTVL.

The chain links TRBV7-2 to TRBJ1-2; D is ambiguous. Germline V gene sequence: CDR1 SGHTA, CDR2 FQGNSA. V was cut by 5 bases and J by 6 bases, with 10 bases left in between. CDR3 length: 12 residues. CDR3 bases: TGTGCCAGCAGCCGTACCCGGGATGGCTACACCTTC. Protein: CASSRTRDGYTF.

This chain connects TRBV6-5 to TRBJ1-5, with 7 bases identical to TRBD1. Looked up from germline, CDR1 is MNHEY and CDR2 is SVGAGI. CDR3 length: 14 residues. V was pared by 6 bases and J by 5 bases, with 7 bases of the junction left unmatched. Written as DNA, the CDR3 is TGTGCCAGCAGCAGGACAGGACCGGATCAGCCCCAGCATTTT. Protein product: CASSRTGPDQPQHF.

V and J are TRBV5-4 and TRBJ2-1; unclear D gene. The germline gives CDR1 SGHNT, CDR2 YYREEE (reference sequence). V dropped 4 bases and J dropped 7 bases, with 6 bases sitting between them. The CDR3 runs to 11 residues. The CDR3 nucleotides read TGTGCCAGCAGCCGACTTAATGAGCAGTTCTTC. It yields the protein CASSRLNEQFF.

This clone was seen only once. The CDR3 DNA follows: TGCAGCGTGAGCCGGGACAGCAACTATGGCTACACCTTC. Translating it yields CSVSRDSNYGYTF. The rearrangement links TRBV29-1 to TRBJ1-2; 7 nucleotides align to TRBD1. J was trimmed by 2 bases and V by 6 bases; bases with no gene match: 6. The CDR3 extends over 13 amino acids. Germline V CDR1 and CDR2: SQVTM, ANQGSEA.

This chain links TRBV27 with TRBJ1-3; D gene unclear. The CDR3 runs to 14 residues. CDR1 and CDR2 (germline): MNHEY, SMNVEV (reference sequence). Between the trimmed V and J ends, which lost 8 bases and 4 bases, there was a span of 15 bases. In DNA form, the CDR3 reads TGTGCCAGCGCCCCGTCCGGGAGGGGAAACACCATATATTTT. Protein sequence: CASAPSGRGNTIYF.

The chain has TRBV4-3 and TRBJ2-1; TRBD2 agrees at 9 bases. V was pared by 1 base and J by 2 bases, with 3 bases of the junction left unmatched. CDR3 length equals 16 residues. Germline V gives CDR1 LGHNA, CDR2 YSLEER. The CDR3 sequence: CASSQAAGGTYNEQFF. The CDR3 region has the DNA TGCGCCAGCAGCCAAGCGGCGGGGGGGACCTACAATGAGCAGTTCTTC.

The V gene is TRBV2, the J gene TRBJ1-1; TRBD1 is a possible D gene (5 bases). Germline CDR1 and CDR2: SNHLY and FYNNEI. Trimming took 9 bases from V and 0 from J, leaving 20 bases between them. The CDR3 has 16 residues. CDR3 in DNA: TGTGCCAGTTCCTTGACAGCCTTACTCATGAACACTGAAGCTTTCTTT. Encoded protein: CASSLTALLMNTEAFF.